The 6 T cell receptor beta chains below were found in one sample sequenced in a study of shared clonotypes between healthy human individuals. Here immunoSEQ multiplex PCR was the method, and the copy in TCRdb shows in-frame clones only, minus some. The sample comprises 850,000 to 1,200,000 clones, more than 65% of which are singletons, and approximately 1.5% rests with the top ten. The source material was memory CD4+ T cells sorted from blood. Subset indicated: CD45RA-negative fraction. These receptors all stem from a man aged 18 to 35 in good health.

This chain uses TRBV23-1 with TRBJ2-7; 8 positions agree with TRBD1. TRBV23-1 is an ORF; its function is uncertain. CDR3 length: 13 amino acids. V was pared by 11 bases and J by 3 bases, with 9 bases of the junction left unmatched. CDR3 in amino acids: CALIGQGHYEQYF. CDR3 DNA: TGCGCCCTTATAGGACAGGGACACTACGAGCAGTACTTC.

The V and J genes are TRBV10-1 and TRBJ2-3; no clear D gene. There are 15 residues in the CDR3. Germline V gives CDR1 WNHNN, CDR2 SYGVQD (reference sequence). V shed 2 bases and J shed 0 bases, with 9 bases lying between them. The CDR3 sequence is CASSEPGYSTDTQYF. As DNA, the CDR3 is TGCGCCAGCAGTGAGCCCGGGTATAGCACAGATACGCAGTATTTT.

The chain combines TRBV18 with TRBJ2-1; D uncertain. The V end lost 2 bases, the J end lost 4 bases, and 9 bases lay between the germline ends. Germline loops: CDR1 KGHSH, CDR2 LQKENI. The CDR3 runs to 14 residues. CDR3 amino acids: CASSPFGQYNEQFF. DNA for the CDR3: TGTGCCAGCTCACCATTCGGCCAGTACAATGAGCAGTTCTTC.

The chain uses TRBV30 and TRBJ2-3; possibly TRBD2 for D (6 bases). The V gene's germline CDR1 is GTSNPN and CDR2 SVGIG (reference sequence). CDR3 size: 13 residues. V was trimmed by 6 bases and J by 4 bases, leaving 14 bases between them. CDR3 coding DNA: TGTGCCTGCGGGACCGGGGGACCAGATACGCAGTATTTT. Its protein is CACGTGGPDTQYF.

This clone was recorded a few times. The chain has TRBV6-6 and TRBJ2-7; 13 bases map to TRBD2. CDR3 length equals 15 residues. Trimming removed 4 bases from V and 5 bases from J; junction bases left unmatched: 5. Per the germline V gene, CDR1 is MNHNY and CDR2 is SVGAGI (reference sequence). CDR3 DNA sequence: TGTGCCAGCAGTTCCGGACTAGCGGGAGCCCACGAGCAGTACTTC. Its protein product is CASSSGLAGAHEQYF.

The chain recombines TRBV9 with TRBJ1-3; TRBD1 might be the D (6 bases). The CDR3 has 16 amino acids. Trimming removed 3 bases from V and 0 bases from J, with 13 bases in between. The V gene's germline CDR1 is SGDLS and CDR2 YYNGEE. CDR3 loop: CASSGGTPFSGNTIYF. The CDR3 bases are TGTGCCAGCAGCGGGGGGACACCATTCTCTGGAAACACCATATATTTT.